This passage covers 27 T cell receptor beta chains from one sample sequenced in a study of shared clonotypes between healthy human individuals. The protocol was immunoSEQ multiplex PCR, while the TCRdb copy is restricted to in-frame clones and leaves out a portion. The data hold roughly 2.2 million clones, with 80% to 95% observed a single time. Sequencing was performed on naive CD4+ T cells from PBMCs. The sample's subset: CD45RA+ positively selected. The receptors were gathered from a man aged 18 to 30 in good health. Some clones in this sample may be carry-over from other donors' samples.

V is TRBV9 and J is TRBJ2-7; TRBD1 or TRBD2 may be the D gene (5 bases each). Germline V gene data show CDR1 as SGDLS and CDR2 as YYNGEE. The CDR3 contains 14 residues. Trimming removed 0 bases from V and 7 bases from J, with 14 bases in between. The CDR3 loop is CASSVDRGEREQYF. For the CDR3, the DNA is TGTGCCAGCAGCGTAGATAGGGGAGAAAGGGAGCAGTACTTC.

The chain recombines TRBV2 with TRBJ2-7; D remains ambiguous. Germline V CDR1 and CDR2: SNHLY, FYNNEI. The CDR3 sequence is 12 residues long. V was clipped by 10 bases and J by 2 bases, with 12 bases between them. CDR3 nucleotide sequence: TGTGCCACCCAAGGTTCAACCTACGAGCAGTACTTC. Translated: CATQGSTYEQYF.

The chain combines TRBV7-2 with TRBJ2-7; D is unresolved. Per the germline V gene, CDR1 is SGHTA and CDR2 is FQGNSA. Trimming shortened V by 3 bases and J by 2 bases, and 14 bases separated the two germline ends. The CDR3 covers 15 residues. Here the CDR3 DNA reads TGTGCCAGCAGCTTTGTCCCCATCCCGCCCTACGAGCAGTACTTC. It yields the protein CASSFVPIPPYEQYF.

The gene calls are TRBV7-9 and TRBJ2-1; D unresolved. Trimming cost V 5 bases and J 1 base, with 6 bases left between them. CDR1 is SEHNR, CDR2 FQNEAQ, per germline (reference sequence). The CDR3 is made up of 13 amino acids. DNA for the CDR3: TGTGCCAGCAGCGGCTATTCCTACAATGAGCAGTTCTTC. The encoded protein is CASSGYSYNEQFF.

The chain uses TRBV4-1 and TRBJ2-5, with 8 bases identical to TRBD2. The junction had 6 bases not matched to a gene; V was cut back by 1 base and J by 2 bases. The CDR3 length is 16 residues. The germline gives CDR1 MGHRA, CDR2 YSYEKL. This CDR3 is CASSQGISGIQETQYF. CDR3 DNA sequence: TGCGCCAGCAGCCAAGGAATTAGCGGGATTCAAGAGACCCAGTACTTC.

The rearrangement joins TRBV29-1 to TRBJ2-3; 7 nucleotides match TRBD2. Germline loops: CDR1 SQVTM, CDR2 ANQGSEA. Trimming removed 6 bases from V and 1 base from J; junction bases left unmatched: 7. The CDR3 is 14 amino acids. The CDR3 DNA follows: TGCAGCGTGGGAGGGCGGGTCCGCACAGATACGCAGTATTTT. Protein: CSVGGRVRTDTQYF.

This clone came up a few times. V gene TRBV7-3 combines with J gene TRBJ1-1; D gene ambiguous. The V end lost 1 base, the J end lost 7 bases, and 10 bases lay between the germline ends. The germline gives CDR1 SGHTA, CDR2 FQGTGA. This CDR3 has 13 residues. As DNA, the CDR3 is TGTGCCAGCAGCTTAATCTCGTGGAGTGAAGCTTTCTTT. This codes for CASSLISWSEAFF.

V is TRBV29-1 and J is TRBJ2-7; 11 bases are shared with TRBD2. J gave up 9 bases and V 6 bases, and 13 bases lay outside the gene matches. The germline V gene encodes CDR1 SQVTM and CDR2 ANQGSEA. The CDR3 runs to 14 residues. Here the CDR3 reads CSVATSGIVLGQYF. The CDR3 coding sequence is TGCAGCGTCGCGACTAGCGGGATTGTATTGGGGCAGTACTTC.

V usage is TRBV7-3 and J usage is TRBJ2-6; the D gene is possibly TRBD2 (5 bases). Germline V gene data show CDR1 as SGHTA and CDR2 as FQGTGA. This CDR3 region has 15 residues. Trimming removed 2 bases from V and 0 bases from J, with 5 bases in between. CDR3 nucleotides: TGTGCCAGCAGCTTACGGGACTCTGGGGCCAACGTCCTGACTTTC. Residues: CASSLRDSGANVLTF.

This sequence joins TRBV2 and TRBJ2-7, with D maybe TRBD1 (6 bases). The germline V gene encodes CDR1 SNHLY and CDR2 FYNNEI. The CDR3 is 16 residues long. V gave up 6 bases and J gave up 7 bases, with 25 bases separating them. The CDR3 DNA sequence: TGTGCCAGCAGGGAGGCCTCCAGGGGATGGACGGAGGAGCAGTACTTC. It is translated as CASREASRGWTEEQYF. Looking up the rest from reference TRBV2 and TRBJ2-7 gives the full variable domain: EPEVTQTPSHQVTQMGQEVILRCVPISNHLYFYWYRQILGQKVEFLVSFYNNEISEKSEIFDDQFSVERPDGSNFTLKIRSTKLEDSAMYFCASREASRGWTEEQYFGPGTRLTVT.

This clone was counted a single time. The chain combines TRBV28 with TRBJ2-7; D gene unclear. V lost 1 base to trimming and J lost 4 bases, with 14 bases between them. Germline V gene sequence: CDR1 MDHEN, CDR2 SYDVKM. This CDR3 comprises 15 residues. DNA for the CDR3: TGTGCCAGCAGTTTATCCCCACCCCCAAATTACGAGCAGTACTTC. Translating it yields CASSLSPPPNYEQYF.

The rearrangement joins TRBV6-1 to TRBJ2-3; no reliable D call. Germline V CDR1 and CDR2: MNHNS, SASEGT. This CDR3 comprises 13 residues. V lost 1 base and J lost 5, with 7 bases in between. The CDR3 bases are TGTGCCAGCAGTGAAGTTCTGGTAGATACGCAGTATTTT. It codes for CASSEVLVDTQYF.

This clone was seen only once. This chain joins TRBV7-9 and TRBJ2-5; tentatively, D is TRBD1 (5 bases). The V gene's germline CDR1 is SEHNR and CDR2 FQNEAQ (reference sequence). This CDR3 is 14 amino acids long. V was shortened by 5 bases and J by 4 bases, with 14 bases between the two germline ends. The CDR3 DNA is TGTGCCAGCAGCCTAGGGGTGACGGGAGAGACCCAGTACTTC. Its protein product is CASSLGVTGETQYF.

The gene calls are TRBV11-1 and TRBJ1-1; D is unclear. This CDR3 is 15 amino acids long. Germline loops: CDR1 SGHAT, CDR2 FQDESV (reference sequence). V was trimmed by 1 base and J by 0 bases, leaving 9 bases between them. In nucleotides, the CDR3 is TGTGCCAGCAGCTTAGAGAGGGTGCTGAACACTGAAGCTTTCTTT. It specifies CASSLERVLNTEAFF.

The V gene is TRBV9, the J gene TRBJ2-2; D is undetermined. The CDR3 runs 14 residues. The V end lost 2 bases, the J end lost 5 bases, and 10 bases lay between the germline ends. Germline V CDR1 and CDR2: SGDLS, YYNGEE. This CDR3 is CASSVSTATGELFF. CDR3 nucleotides: TGTGCCAGCAGCGTTTCAACTGCGACCGGGGAGCTGTTTTTT.

The rearrangement joins TRBV10-3 to TRBJ2-3, with 10 bases lining up with TRBD1. Losses at the gene ends were 8 bases for V and 2 bases for J; bases not matched to a gene: 7. The germline V gene encodes CDR1 ENHRY and CDR2 SYGVKD. CDR3 size: 15 residues. CDR3 residues: CAIGRDRGLTDTQYF. The CDR3 DNA reads as TGTGCCATCGGCAGGGACAGGGGCCTCACAGATACGCAGTATTTT.

CDR3 sequence: CASSGRDRASGNTIYF. CDR3 coding DNA: TGTGCCAGCAGCGGAAGGGACCGCGCCTCTGGAAACACCATATATTTT. The chain has TRBV9 and TRBJ1-3, with D possibly TRBD1 on 5 matching bases. Germline V gene lookup returns CDR1 SGDLS and CDR2 YYNGEE. Trimming took off 3 bases at V and 0 bases at J, with 13 bases between the two ends. The CDR3 contains 16 residues.

There are a few counts of this clone. The genes are TRBV2 and TRBJ1-5; TRBD1 agrees at 7 bases. The germline gives CDR1 SNHLY, CDR2 FYNNEI. The ends lost 3 bases at V and 4 bases at J; junction bases unmatched: 3. The CDR3 has 14 amino acids. The CDR3 reads CASSDVDRNQPQHF. In DNA, the CDR3 is TGTGCCAGCAGTGATGTGGACAGGAATCAGCCCCAGCATTTT.

The rearrangement uses TRBV12-5 and TRBJ2-6; D not certain. Deletions cut 0 bases from V and 0 bases from J, with 6 bases between. CDR1 LGHNT and CDR2 FRNRAP come from the germline V gene. The CDR3 runs to 16 residues. Here the CDR3 reads CASGLVGYSGANVLTF. CDR3 coding DNA: TGTGCTAGTGGTTTGGTAGGGTACTCTGGGGCCAACGTCCTGACTTTC.

CDR3 region: CASSQDLGINTEAFF. CDR3 coding DNA: TGCGCCAGCAGCCAAGATCTCGGAATTAACACTGAAGCTTTCTTT. This chain joins TRBV4-3 and TRBJ1-1; unclear D gene. The V end lost 0 bases, the J end lost 2 bases, and 10 bases lay between the germline ends. The length of the CDR3 is 15 residues. CDR1 and CDR2 from the germline V gene are LGHNA and YSLEER.

Only a few counts were recorded for this clone. The V gene is TRBV7-9, the J gene TRBJ2-7; D might be TRBD1 or TRBD2, each matching 5 bases. V was trimmed by 4 bases and J by 3 bases, leaving 16 bases between them. CDR1 is SEHNR and CDR2 is FQNEAQ in the germline V gene (reference sequence). This CDR3 has 15 residues. The CDR3 reads CASSWGRNANYEQYF. The CDR3 DNA sequence: TGTGCCAGCAGCTGGGGACGGAACGCCAACTACGAGCAGTACTTC.

In its sample, this clone was seen once. The chain has TRBV7-2 and TRBJ1-2, with 9 bases identical to TRBD1. V trimming: 1 base; J trimming: 7 bases; junction bases outside the gene matches: 7. CDR1 and CDR2 from the germline V gene are SGHTA and FQGNSA. The CDR3 consists of 15 residues. This CDR3 reads CASSLEFGTGRGYTF. CDR3 DNA sequence: TGTGCCAGCAGCTTAGAATTCGGGACAGGGCGTGGCTACACCTTC. The variable domain in full, completed from reference TRBV7-2 and TRBJ1-2, reads GAGVSQSPSNKVTEKGKDVELRCDPISGHTALYWYRQSLGQGLEFLIYFQGNSAPDKSGLPSDRFSAERTGGSVSTLTIQRTQQEDSAVYLCASSLEFGTGRGYTFGSGTRLTVV.

The CDR3 loop reads CASRYAWAGENEQYF. CDR3 nucleotides: TGTGCCAGCAGGTACGCCTGGGCGGGAGAGAACGAGCAGTACTTC. The chain combines TRBV6-1 with TRBJ2-7; 7 nucleotides match TRBD2. The CDR3 consists of 15 residues. V dropped 6 bases and J dropped 5; count of bases not matched to a gene: 13. Germline lookup yields CDR1 MNHNS and CDR2 SASEGT.

A single count supports this clone. The gene calls are TRBV19 and TRBJ2-1, with 10 bases aligning to TRBD2. This CDR3 region has 15 residues. V lost 11 bases, J lost 7 bases, and 14 bases stayed unmatched. Germline assignment: CDR1 LNHDA and CDR2 SQIVND (reference sequence). CDR3: CACGSAGGSRNEQFF. The CDR3 DNA follows: TGTGCCTGCGGATCAGCGGGAGGGTCTAGGAATGAGCAGTTCTTC.

The chain carries TRBV18 and TRBJ2-2; tentative D call: TRBD1 (6 bases). Looked up from germline, CDR1 is KGHSH and CDR2 is LQKENI. Deletions cut 6 bases from V and 2 bases from J, with 16 bases between. The CDR3 extends over 16 amino acids. The CDR3 bases are TGTGCCAGCTCGCGATATTCCGGGACAAACACCGGGGAGCTGTTTTTT. Its protein is CASSRYSGTNTGELFF.

On this clone: Other nucleotide sequences in the sample specify the same CDR3. This chain uses TRBV7-3 with TRBJ2-5; D is possibly TRBD2 (5 bases). Deletions cut 0 bases from V and 5 bases from J, with 7 bases between. CDR3 length: 13 amino acids. Germline V gene data show CDR1 as SGHTA and CDR2 as FQGTGA. CDR3 bases: TGTGCCAGCAGCTTAACTAGCGCGGAGACCCAGTACTTC. Protein: CASSLTSAETQYF.

The V and J genes are TRBV28 and TRBJ1-6; D gene ambiguous. The V end was cut by 5 bases, the J end by 2 bases, with 10 bases between. This CDR3 comprises 15 residues. Germline V gives CDR1 MDHEN, CDR2 SYDVKM. CDR3 DNA: TGTGCCAGCAGTCGGGGAAGGACCTATAATTCACCCCTCCACTTT. This encodes CASSRGRTYNSPLHF.